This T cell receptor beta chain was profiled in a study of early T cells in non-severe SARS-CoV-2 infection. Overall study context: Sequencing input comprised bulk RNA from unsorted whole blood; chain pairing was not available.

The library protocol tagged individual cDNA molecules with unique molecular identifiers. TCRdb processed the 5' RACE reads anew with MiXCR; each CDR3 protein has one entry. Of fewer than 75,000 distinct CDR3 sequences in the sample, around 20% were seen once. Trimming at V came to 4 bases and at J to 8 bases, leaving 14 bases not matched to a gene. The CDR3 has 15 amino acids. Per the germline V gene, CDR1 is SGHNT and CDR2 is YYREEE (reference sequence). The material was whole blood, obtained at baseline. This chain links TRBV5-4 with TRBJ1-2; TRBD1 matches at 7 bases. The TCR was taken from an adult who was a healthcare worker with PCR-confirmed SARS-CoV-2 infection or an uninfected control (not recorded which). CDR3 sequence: CASSRGTVSHEGYTF. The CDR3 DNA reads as TGTGCCAGCAGCCGAGGGACAGTCTCGCATGAGGGCTACACCTTC.